The source of this TCR beta chain is a study of T cell changes during pregnancy in multiple sclerosis (dated by TCRdb to between 2018 and 2021). Broadly, across the study: The study examined how the T cell repertoire changed over the course of pregnancy in women with multiple sclerosis.

Turning to this clone: The antigen this receptor binds is unknown. Per-base quality was not reported, and no clone a single base away is much larger than it.

The library was built by means of the immunoSEQ multiplex PCR assay. In TCRdb, the immuneACCESS table is reduced to in-frame sequences with V and J assigned. These tables do not hold every clone; where another copy was compared, an unresolved V gene accounts for under half, and the others remain unexplained. The sample table lists 70,000 to 85,000 clones, around 92% of them with a count of one. Together, the top ten hold less than 3% of the sample. The source was peripheral blood, collected before pregnancy. This TCR derives from a female donor with multiple sclerosis, enrolled in a pregnancy study.

This receptor carries the CDR3 CASPYQNSGSSYNEQFF. The nucleotides read TGTGCCAGCCCGTACCAAAATAGCGGGAGCTCCTACAATGAGCAGTTCTTC. The chain uses TRBV27 and TRBJ2-1, and 9 junctional nucleotides match TRBD2. Taken from cysteine to phenylalanine, the CDR3 has 17 residues. Just CDR3 DNA is preserved here, 51 bases in frame from base 1. CDR1 and CDR2, looked up from the germline V gene (reference sequence), are MNHEY and SMNVEV. Here V drops 8 bases and J drops 0 bases, and the junction holds 11 bases not matched to any gene.